Listed below are T cell receptor beta chains from one sample, sequenced in a study of control samples from healthy donors and cancer patients. Only in-frame clones appear in the TCRdb table, and some are missing; sequencing was by immunoSEQ multiplex PCR. The data show some 130,000 clones, about 93% seen once. Sequenced sample: PBMCs. Every receptor here comes from a man aged 45-65 years with head and neck cancer. Both conserved end residues are part of each CDR3. D genes are given only for firm matches. Clone size is not always given. Where it is, it says once, few, many or a class for expanded clones.

j_call d_call v_call clone_size cdr3_aa cdr3_nt
TRBJ2-6 NA TRBV5-5 once CASSLPVTGSGANVLTF TGTGCCAGCAGCTTGCCAGTTACTGGCTCTGGGGCCAACGTCCTGACTTTC
TRBJ1-1 NA TRBV4-3 NA CASSQVFSKGTEAFF TGCGCCAGCAGCCAAGTCTTCTCGAAGGGAACTGAAGCTTTCTTT
TRBJ2-1 TRBD2 TRBV6-2/TRBV6-3 NA CASSYNPSGVYNEQFF TGTGCCAGCAGTTACAATCCTAGCGGGGTATACAATGAGCAGTTCTTC
TRBJ1-1 NA TRBV12-5 NA CASGLDPNTEAFF TGTGCTAGTGGTTTGGACCCGAACACTGAAGCTTTCTTT
TRBJ2-7 NA TRBV20-1 NA CSTGSYEQYF TGCAGTACAGGTTCCTACGAGCAGTACTTC
TRBJ1-5 NA TRBV27 NA CASSSGAHQPQHF TGTGCCAGCAGTTCAGGGGCCCATCAGCCCCAGCATTTT
TRBJ2-2 NA TRBV7-9 NA CASSLVGTTNTGELFF TGTGCCAGCAGCTTAGTGGGGACAACGAACACCGGGGAGCTGTTTTTT
TRBJ1-5 NA TRBV3-1/TRBV3-2 once CASSPLPWGGNQPQHF TGTGCCAGCAGCCCCCTCCCATGGGGAGGGAATCAGCCCCAGCATTTT
TRBJ2-5 NA TRBV19 NA CATRREVAEETQYF TGTGCCACCCGTCGAGAGGTAGCTGAAGAGACCCAGTACTTC
TRBJ2-3 TRBD2 TRBV10-3 NA CATSLGPSGGEDTQYF TGTGCCACCTCTCTCGGGCCTAGCGGGGGGGAGGATACGCAGTATTTT
TRBJ1-2 TRBD1 TRBV27 NA CASSLIEKGAKYGYTF TGTGCCAGCAGTTTAATTGAAAAGGGGGCAAAGTATGGCTACACCTTC
TRBJ2-3 TRBD2 TRBV6-2/TRBV6-3 few CASSYASGGADTQYF TGTGCCAGCAGTTACGCTAGCGGGGGGGCAGATACGCAGTATTTT
TRBJ2-5 NA TRBV7-2 NA CASSLMFGRVETQYF TGTGCCAGCAGCTTAATGTTTGGCCGAGTAGAGACCCAGTACTTC
TRBJ1-2 NA TRBV5-1 NA CASSLEQGLGGYTF TGCGCCAGCAGCTTGGAACAGGGCCTTGGAGGCTACACCTTC
TRBJ2-1 TRBD1 TRBV9 NA CASSGHDPGQGLYNEQFF TGTGCCAGCAGCGGTCACGATCCGGGACAGGGCCTATACAATGAGCAGTTCTTC
TRBJ1-5 NA TRBV24-1 NA CATSDSGAREPQHF TGTGCCACCAGTGACTCCGGGGCCCGCGAGCCCCAGCATTTT
TRBJ2-2 TRBD2 TRBV2 NA CASSLSGGVLTGELFF TGTGCCAGCAGCCTTAGCGGGGGGGTTCTCACCGGGGAGCTGTTTTTT
TRBJ1-1 NA TRBV21-1 once CASSGKQVLDTEAFF TGTGCCAGCAGCGGCAAACAGGTCTTGGACACTGAAGCTTTCTTT
TRBJ2-3 NA TRBV12-3/TRBV12-4 NA CASSWADTQYF TGTGCCAGCAGTTGGGCAGATACGCAGTATTTT
TRBJ1-2 NA TRBV7-9 NA CASSQQGGGYTF TGTGCCAGCAGCCAACAGGGTGGAGGCTACACCTTC
TRBJ2-1 NA TRBV7-2 NA CASSLGPHTSEQFF TGTGCCAGCAGCTTAGGACCGCATACAAGTGAGCAGTTCTTC
TRBJ2-3 TRBD1 TRBV5-1 NA CASSLDRADTQYF TGCGCCAGCAGCTTAGACAGGGCCGATACGCAGTATTTT
TRBJ2-1 TRBD2 TRBV28 once CASSFDPGGAQFEQFF TGTGCCAGCAGTTTTGATCCCGGGGGGGCTCAATTTGAGCAGTTCTTC
TRBJ1-4 NA TRBV11-2 NA CASSSTGSVNEKLFF TGTGCCAGCAGCTCCACAGGGTCCGTTAATGAAAAACTGTTTTTT
TRBJ2-2 TRBD1 TRBV3-1/TRBV3-2 NA CASSKFLPGQGGTGELFF TGTGCCAGCAGCAAATTTTTACCGGGACAGGGGGGCACCGGGGAGCTGTTTTTT
TRBJ1-4 NA TRBV6-5 NA CASRAGIEKLFF TGTGCCAGCAGAGCAGGGATTGAAAAACTGTTTTTT
TRBJ2-1 TRBD2 TRBV30 NA CAWSKKGLASNEQFF TGTGCCTGGAGCAAAAAGGGACTAGCGTCCAATGAGCAGTTCTTC
TRBJ1-3 NA TRBV6-5 NA CASSPGRVNTIYF TGTGCCAGCAGCCCCGGTAGGGTGAACACCATATATTTT
TRBJ2-2 TRBD2 TRBV3-1/TRBV3-2 NA CASSQGWTSYLGGELFF TGTGCCAGCAGCCAAGGGTGGACTAGCTATTTGGGCGGGGAGCTGTTTTTT
TRBJ2-3 NA TRBV5-1 NA CASSLALAGTDTQYF TGCGCCAGCAGCTTGGCCTTAGCGGGCACAGATACGCAGTATTTT
TRBJ2-7 NA TRBV9 NA CASSGGPTPSYEQYF TGTGCCAGCAGCGGGGGCCCGACACCCTCCTACGAGCAGTACTTC
TRBJ1-3 NA TRBV5-6 NA CASSLISGSGNTIYF TGTGCCAGCAGCTTAATTAGTGGCTCTGGAAACACCATATATTTT
TRBJ2-1 NA TRBV3-1/TRBV3-2 NA CASSPRFGGEQFF TGTGCCAGCAGCCCCCGTTTCGGCGGAGAGCAGTTCTTC
TRBJ2-5 TRBD2 TRBV14 NA CASSQEVTGLAALRETQYF TGTGCCAGCAGCCAAGAGGTGACCGGACTAGCGGCCTTGAGGGAGACCCAGTACTTC
TRBJ1-6 NA TRBV5-5 NA CASSLVQFGVNNSPLHF TGTGCCAGCAGCTTGGTTCAGTTCGGTGTTAATAATTCACCCCTCCACTTT
TRBJ2-1 TRBD2 TRBV29-1 NA CSVQRDLAGDPYNEQFF TGCAGCGTTCAAAGGGACCTAGCGGGGGACCCCTACAATGAGCAGTTCTTC
TRBJ2-7 NA TRBV29-1 NA CSVEGALGSYEQYF TGCAGCGTTGAGGGGGCCTTGGGGTCCTACGAGCAGTACTTC
TRBJ2-7 NA TRBV5-6 NA CASSLGRSYEQYF TGTGCCAGCAGCTTGGGGAGATCCTACGAGCAGTACTTC
TRBJ2-1 NA TRBV5-1 NA CASSLEGGPEDPYNEQFF TGCGCCAGCAGCTTGGAGGGGGGGCCTGAAGATCCCTACAATGAGCAGTTCTTC
TRBJ2-5 NA TRBV6-6 once CASSQTSRETQYF TGTGCCAGCAGTCAAACTAGCAGAGAGACCCAGTACTTC
TRBJ1-2 NA TRBV25-1 NA CASSELGGANYGYTF TGTGCCAGCAGTGAATTAGGCGGAGCTAACTATGGCTACACCTTC
TRBJ2-5 TRBD2 TRBV9 NA CASSELAGGPRETQYF TGTGCCAGCAGCGAACTAGCGGGGGGGCCCCGGGAGACCCAGTACTTC